A selection of T cell receptor beta chains follows, all from one sample in a study of siplizumab effects on memory and regulatory T cells. Produced via immunoSEQ multiplex PCR; TCRdb's table is partial and in-frame only. The top ten hold 0.55% to 0.95% of the sample, which has 80,000 to 130,000 clones, around 92% seen once. Sequencing input: Tregs sorted from blood. The receptor set was obtained from a human donor in good health. Each CDR3 is given with its conserved first and last residue. Fields, in order: D gene, clone size, J gene, V gene, CDR3 protein, CDR3 DNA. A D gene is named only where the DNA matches it firmly. Size values are once, few and many counts, or a class for expanded clones, and some rows have none.

d_gene: NA; abundance: NA; j_gene: TRBJ1-4; v_gene: TRBV19; CDR3aa: CASRPTPTASNEKLFF; CDR3nt: TGTGCCAGTAGACCGACTCCGACGGCCTCTAATGAAAAACTGTTTTTT
d_gene: NA; abundance: NA; j_gene: TRBJ1-2; v_gene: TRBV2; CDR3aa: CAGGANYGYTF; CDR3nt: TGTGCCGGCGGGGCAAACTATGGCTACACCTTC
d_gene: NA; abundance: NA; j_gene: TRBJ1-1; v_gene: TRBV6-4; CDR3aa: CASSTTRNTEAFF; CDR3nt: TGTGCCAGCAGTACCACAAGGAACACTGAAGCTTTCTTT
d_gene: NA; abundance: NA; j_gene: TRBJ1-5; v_gene: TRBV28; CDR3aa: CSCGGANQPQHF; CDR3nt: TGTTCTTGTGGAGGGGCCAATCAGCCCCAGCATTTT
d_gene: NA; abundance: NA; j_gene: TRBJ2-5; v_gene: TRBV7-8; CDR3aa: CASSLARIWAQETQYF; CDR3nt: TGTGCCAGCAGCTTAGCGCGGATCTGGGCCCAAGAGACCCAGTACTTC
d_gene: TRBD1; abundance: NA; j_gene: TRBJ2-4; v_gene: TRBV6-6; CDR3aa: CASSITGGFVKNIQYF; CDR3nt: TGTGCCAGCAGTATAACAGGGGGTTTTGTCAAAAACATTCAGTACTTC
d_gene: TRBD1; abundance: NA; j_gene: TRBJ2-7; v_gene: TRBV6-5; CDR3aa: CASCPRDRAKEQYF; CDR3nt: TGTGCCAGCTGCCCCCGGGACAGGGCGAAGGAGCAGTACTTC
d_gene: TRBD2; abundance: once; j_gene: TRBJ2-1; v_gene: TRBV10-3; CDR3aa: CAISELAGYNEQFF; CDR3nt: TGTGCCATCAGTGAATTAGCGGGTTACAATGAGCAGTTCTTC
d_gene: TRBD2; abundance: NA; j_gene: TRBJ2-5; v_gene: TRBV9; CDR3aa: CASLERPPLAGVQETQYF; CDR3nt: TGTGCCAGCCTCGAACGGCCCCCCCTAGCGGGAGTCCAGGAGACCCAGTACTTC
d_gene: TRBD2; abundance: NA; j_gene: TRBJ2-5; v_gene: TRBV5-4; CDR3aa: CASRAGVEETQYF; CDR3nt: TGTGCCAGCAGAGCGGGAGTAGAAGAGACCCAGTACTTC
d_gene: NA; abundance: NA; j_gene: TRBJ1-1; v_gene: TRBV4-1; CDR3aa: CASSQVVSSRTEYYF; CDR3nt: TGCGCCAGCAGCCAAGTTGTATCGTCGCGGACAGAGTATTACTTT
d_gene: NA; abundance: NA; j_gene: TRBJ1-4; v_gene: TRBV6-5; CDR3aa: CASSYRVSTNEKLFF; CDR3nt: TGTGCCAGCAGTTACAGGGTATCGACTAATGAAAAACTGTTTTTT
d_gene: TRBD2; abundance: NA; j_gene: TRBJ2-1; v_gene: TRBV6-1; CDR3aa: CASSETTSGYNEQFF; CDR3nt: TGTGCCAGCAGTGAAACGACTAGCGGTTACAATGAGCAGTTCTTC
d_gene: TRBD1; abundance: NA; j_gene: TRBJ2-7; v_gene: TRBV19; CDR3aa: CASSMGTGGVQYF; CDR3nt: TGTGCCAGTAGTATGGGAACAGGGGGCGTGCAGTACTTC
d_gene: TRBD2; abundance: NA; j_gene: TRBJ2-1; v_gene: TRBV5-1; CDR3aa: CASSSGGTSEHNEQFF; CDR3nt: TGCGCCAGCAGCTCCGGAGGGACTAGCGAGCACAATGAGCAGTTCTTC
d_gene: NA; abundance: NA; j_gene: TRBJ2-3; v_gene: TRBV11-2; CDR3aa: CASSPDGDTQYF; CDR3nt: TGTGCCAGCAGCCCCGATGGGGATACGCAGTATTTT
d_gene: TRBD2; abundance: NA; j_gene: TRBJ2-3; v_gene: TRBV30; CDR3aa: CAWMREGGFTDTQYF; CDR3nt: TGTGCCTGGATGCGGGAGGGAGGCTTCACAGATACGCAGTATTTT
d_gene: TRBD2; abundance: NA; j_gene: TRBJ2-7; v_gene: TRBV19; CDR3aa: CASIGVSGGAYEQYF; CDR3nt: TGTGCCAGTATTGGTGTTTCGGGAGGCGCCTACGAGCAGTACTTC
d_gene: TRBD1; abundance: NA; j_gene: TRBJ1-6; v_gene: TRBV7-3; CDR3aa: CASSRTGGDSPLHF; CDR3nt: TGTGCCAGCAGCCGGACAGGAGGGGATTCACCCCTCCACTTT
d_gene: NA; abundance: NA; j_gene: TRBJ2-3; v_gene: TRBV2; CDR3aa: CASSGVAESLTDTQYF; CDR3nt: TGTGCCAGCAGTGGCGTAGCGGAGTCCCTCACAGATACGCAGTATTTT
d_gene: TRBD1; abundance: NA; j_gene: TRBJ2-7; v_gene: TRBV28; CDR3aa: CASRRFDRVAIEQYF; CDR3nt: TGTGCCAGCAGACGTTTTGACAGGGTTGCGATCGAGCAGTACTTC
d_gene: NA; abundance: NA; j_gene: TRBJ2-7; v_gene: TRBV5-1; CDR3aa: CASSLGPTGGDYEQYF; CDR3nt: TGCGCCAGCAGCTTGGGTCCCACAGGGGGGGATTACGAGCAGTACTTC
d_gene: TRBD1; abundance: once; j_gene: TRBJ2-7; v_gene: TRBV5-1; CDR3aa: CASSSAIGTGGYEQYF; CDR3nt: TGCGCCAGCAGCTCGGCCATCGGGACAGGGGGCTACGAGCAGTACTTC
d_gene: NA; abundance: once; j_gene: TRBJ2-6; v_gene: TRBV2; CDR3aa: CASSRDRFSGANVLTF; CDR3nt: TGTGCCAGCAGCCGGGACCGATTTTCTGGGGCCAACGTCCTGACTTTC
d_gene: NA; abundance: NA; j_gene: TRBJ2-2; v_gene: TRBV11-1; CDR3aa: CASSLGGRGITGELFF; CDR3nt: TGTGCCAGCAGCTTGGGTGGCAGGGGTATCACCGGGGAGCTGTTTTTT
d_gene: NA; abundance: NA; j_gene: TRBJ1-5; v_gene: TRBV6-1; CDR3aa: CASRDVAQPQHF; CDR3nt: TGTGCCAGCAGAGATGTAGCTCAGCCCCAGCATTTT
d_gene: TRBD2; abundance: NA; j_gene: TRBJ2-1; v_gene: TRBV7-9; CDR3aa: CASSLVRGLAGGVEQFF; CDR3nt: TGTGCCAGCAGCTTAGTGCGAGGACTAGCGGGAGGGGTCGAGCAGTTCTTC
d_gene: NA; abundance: NA; j_gene: TRBJ1-1; v_gene: TRBV5-1; CDR3aa: CASSVDLNTEAFF; CDR3nt: TGCGCCAGCAGCGTGGATTTGAACACTGAAGCTTTCTTT
d_gene: NA; abundance: once; j_gene: TRBJ2-7; v_gene: TRBV27; CDR3aa: CASSFRGSSYEQYF; CDR3nt: TGTGCCAGCAGTTTTCGTGGGTCCTCCTACGAGCAGTACTTC
d_gene: NA; abundance: NA; j_gene: TRBJ1-1; v_gene: TRBV5-1; CDR3aa: CASSLTGITEAFF; CDR3nt: TGCGCCAGCAGCTTGACAGGGATCACTGAAGCTTTCTTT
d_gene: TRBD1; abundance: once; j_gene: TRBJ1-2; v_gene: TRBV19; CDR3aa: CASSTPGTGIGYTF; CDR3nt: TGTGCCAGTAGTACCCCCGGGACAGGGATTGGCTACACCTTC
d_gene: NA; abundance: NA; j_gene: TRBJ2-6; v_gene: TRBV12-5; CDR3aa: CASGLVLATLPSGANVLTF; CDR3nt: TGTGCTAGTGGTTTAGTACTAGCCACCCTTCCCTCTGGGGCCAACGTCCTGACTTTC
d_gene: NA; abundance: NA; j_gene: TRBJ2-7; v_gene: TRBV6-1; CDR3aa: CASSNYEQYF; CDR3nt: TGTGCCAGCAGCAACTACGAGCAGTACTTC
d_gene: TRBD1; abundance: NA; j_gene: TRBJ1-3; v_gene: TRBV5-1; CDR3aa: CASSYTGVGNTIYF; CDR3nt: TGCGCCAGCAGCTACACAGGGGTTGGAAACACCATATATTTT
d_gene: TRBD1; abundance: NA; j_gene: TRBJ1-1; v_gene: TRBV5-1; CDR3aa: CASSFTGDHPTEAFF; CDR3nt: TGCGCCAGCAGCTTTACAGGGGATCATCCCACTGAAGCTTTCTTT
d_gene: TRBD1; abundance: NA; j_gene: TRBJ2-7; v_gene: TRBV28; CDR3aa: CASTDRVGYEQYF; CDR3nt: TGTGCCAGCACAGACAGGGTAGGATACGAGCAGTACTTC
d_gene: NA; abundance: once; j_gene: TRBJ2-3; v_gene: TRBV7-3; CDR3aa: CASSLMGRSTDTQYF; CDR3nt: TGTGCCAGCAGCTTAATGGGCAGGAGCACAGATACGCAGTATTTT
d_gene: TRBD1; abundance: NA; j_gene: TRBJ2-1; v_gene: TRBV29-1; CDR3aa: CSVRQGKEFF; CDR3nt: TGCAGCGTAAGACAGGGTAAGGAGTTCTTC
d_gene: NA; abundance: once; j_gene: TRBJ2-6; v_gene: TRBV5-8; CDR3aa: CASSLWDSGANVLTF; CDR3nt: TGTGCCAGCAGCTTATGGGACTCTGGGGCCAACGTCCTGACTTTC
d_gene: TRBD1; abundance: NA; j_gene: TRBJ2-7; v_gene: TRBV5-1; CDR3aa: CASSLQSNRGSEQYF; CDR3nt: TGCGCCAGCAGCTTGCAGTCTAACAGGGGAAGCGAGCAGTACTTC
d_gene: NA; abundance: NA; j_gene: TRBJ2-1; v_gene: TRBV4-2; CDR3aa: CASSREGAREQFF; CDR3nt: TGTGCCAGCAGCCGGGAAGGTGCCCGGGAGCAGTTCTTC
d_gene: TRBD2; abundance: NA; j_gene: TRBJ2-4; v_gene: TRBV19; CDR3aa: CASSQLAVAKNIQYF; CDR3nt: TGTGCCAGTAGTCAACTAGCGGTAGCCAAAAACATTCAGTACTTC
d_gene: NA; abundance: NA; j_gene: TRBJ2-7; v_gene: TRBV5-4; CDR3aa: CASSLLSRDTREQYF; CDR3nt: TGTGCCAGCAGCCTACTCTCCCGGGACACCCGGGAGCAGTACTTC